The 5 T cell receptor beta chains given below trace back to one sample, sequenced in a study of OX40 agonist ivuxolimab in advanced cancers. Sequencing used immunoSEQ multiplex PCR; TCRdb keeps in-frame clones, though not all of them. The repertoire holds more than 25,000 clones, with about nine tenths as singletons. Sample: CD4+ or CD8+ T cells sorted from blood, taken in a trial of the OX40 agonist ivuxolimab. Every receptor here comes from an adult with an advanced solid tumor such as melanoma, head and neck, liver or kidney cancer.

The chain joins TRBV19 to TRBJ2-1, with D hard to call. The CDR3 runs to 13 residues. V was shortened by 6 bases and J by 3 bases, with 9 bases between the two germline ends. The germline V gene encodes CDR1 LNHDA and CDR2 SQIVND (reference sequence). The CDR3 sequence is CASSEDGYNEQFF. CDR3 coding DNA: TGTGCCAGTAGCGAGGACGGCTACAATGAGCAGTTCTTC.

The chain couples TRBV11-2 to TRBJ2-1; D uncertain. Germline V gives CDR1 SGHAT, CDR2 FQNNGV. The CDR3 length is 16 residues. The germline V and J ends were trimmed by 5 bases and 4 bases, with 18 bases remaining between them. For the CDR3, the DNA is TGTGCCAGCAGCCCGACCCGACTGACGGATTACAATGAGCAGTTCTTC. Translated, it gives CASSPTRLTDYNEQFF.

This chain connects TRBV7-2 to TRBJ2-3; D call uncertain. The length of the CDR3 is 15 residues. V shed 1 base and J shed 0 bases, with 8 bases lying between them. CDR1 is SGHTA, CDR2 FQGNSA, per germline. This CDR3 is CASSLDYTSTDTQYF. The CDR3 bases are TGTGCCAGCAGCTTAGACTACACTAGCACAGATACGCAGTATTTT.

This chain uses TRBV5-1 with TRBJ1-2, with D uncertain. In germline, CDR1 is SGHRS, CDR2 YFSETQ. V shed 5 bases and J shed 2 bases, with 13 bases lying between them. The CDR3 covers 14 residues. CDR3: CASRPEDLNYGYTF. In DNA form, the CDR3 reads TGCGCCAGCAGGCCCGAGGATCTGAACTATGGCTACACCTTC.

Here the CDR3 DNA reads TGTGCCAGTAGTCTCGCCGAGGGCGATACGCAGTATTTT. It codes for CASSLAEGDTQYF. The chain joins TRBV19 to TRBJ2-3, with D maybe TRBD2 (5 bases). This CDR3 spans 13 amino acids. The V end lost 5 bases, the J end lost 6 bases, and 12 bases lay between the germline ends. The V gene's germline CDR1 is LNHDA and CDR2 SQIVND (reference sequence).